Listed here are 26 T cell receptor beta chains from one sample, sequenced in a study of blood T cell repertoires in COVID-19. Assay: immunoSEQ multiplex PCR; the TCRdb copy retains only in-frame clones and omits some. The table records around 260,000 clones, under 90% of them present only once. The sequenced sample consisted of peripheral blood. The receptors here all came from a woman between 40 and 55 years old who had recovered from COVID-19.

The rearrangement uses TRBV11-3 and TRBJ2-3; 8 bases align to TRBD1. From germline, CDR1 is SGHNT and CDR2 YENEEA. V lost 1 base, J lost 0 bases, and 3 bases stayed unmatched. This CDR3 has 16 residues. The CDR3 protein is CASSLGQGTSTDTQYF. The DNA of the CDR3 is TGTGCCAGCAGCTTAGGACAGGGGACCAGCACAGATACGCAGTATTTT.

V usage is TRBV19 and J usage is TRBJ2-5; D may be TRBD1 (6 bases). V was shortened by 4 bases and J by 2 bases, with 17 bases between the two germline ends. CDR1 is LNHDA and CDR2 is SQIVND in the germline V gene (reference sequence). CDR3 size: 16 residues. The CDR3 loop reads CASSKSGTPGQETQYF. The CDR3 DNA reads as TGTGCCAGTAGTAAATCCGGGACACCTGGTCAAGAGACCCAGTACTTC.

V gene TRBV2 combines with J gene TRBJ2-1, with 8 nucleotides matching TRBD1. Germline V lookup: CDR1 SNHLY, CDR2 FYNNEI. Unmatched junction bases numbered 9, after V lost 6 bases and J lost 8 bases. The CDR3 contains 14 residues. The CDR3 spells CASSVGQGWHEQFF. The CDR3 region has the DNA TGTGCCAGCAGCGTTGGACAGGGTTGGCATGAGCAGTTCTTC.

The chain is built from TRBV11-3 and TRBJ1-5; D is unclear. Germline V gene sequence: CDR1 SGHNT, CDR2 YENEEA. V was trimmed by 4 bases and J by 5 bases, leaving 9 bases between them. CDR3 size: 13 residues. The DNA for the CDR3 is TGTGCCAGCAGCTCGGGTATTGATCAGCCCCAGCATTTT. Translation gives CASSSGIDQPQHF. The full variable domain, with the rest looked up from reference TRBV11-3 and TRBJ1-5, is EAGVVQSPRYKIIEKKQPVAFWCNPISGHNTLYWYLQNLGQGPELLIRYENEEAVDDSQLPKDRFSAERLKGVDSTLKIQPAELGDSAVYLCASSSGIDQPQHFGDGTRLSIL.

The gene calls are TRBV18 and TRBJ2-1, with 7 bases aligning to TRBD2. Losses at the gene ends were 0 bases for V and 4 bases for J; bases not matched to a gene: 6. This CDR3 is 16 amino acids long. Per germline, CDR1 KGHSH and CDR2 LQKENI. CDR3 bases: TGTGCCAGCTCACCACCGGGAGGGCTCGAATACAATGAGCAGTTCTTC. This codes for CASSPPGGLEYNEQFF.

J is TRBJ1-6 and V is TRBV4-2, with a tentative D call TRBD1 (5 bases). V lost 1 base, J lost 10 bases, and 14 bases lay in between. CDR3 length: 15 residues. Per germline, CDR1 LGHNA and CDR2 YNFKEQ. The CDR3 reads CASSQGVREDSPLHF. CDR3 DNA: TGTGCCAGCAGCCAAGGAGTCAGGGAGGACTCACCCCTCCACTTT.

The J gene is TRBJ1-1, the V gene TRBV9, with TRBD1 matching over 11 bases. This CDR3 is built from 15 residues. V dropped 3 bases and J dropped 5; count of bases not matched to a gene: 6. CDR1 and CDR2 from the germline V gene are SGDLS and YYNGEE. In DNA, the CDR3 is TGTGCCAGCAGCGGCCGGACAGGGGGCACGACTGAAGCTTTCTTT. Its translation is CASSGRTGGTTEAFF. Complete variable domain (other parts from reference TRBV9 and TRBJ1-1): DSGVTQTPKHLITATGQRVTLRCSPRSGDLSVYWYQQSLDQGLQFLIQYYNGEERAKGNILERFSAQQFPDLHSELNLSSLELGDSALYFCASSGRTGGTTEAFFGQGTRLTVV.

The rearrangement joins TRBV23-1 to TRBJ2-2; D perhaps matches TRBD2 (5 bases). TRBV23-1 is filed as an ORF, its function uncertain. The ends were cut back, 2 bases at V and 1 base at J, with 11 bases in the middle. The CDR3 spans 16 residues. CDR3 protein: CASSQGGRGNTGELFF. CDR3 coding DNA: TGCGCCAGCAGTCAAGGAGGACGGGGGAACACCGGGGAGCTGTTTTTT.

The chain employs TRBV7-9 and TRBJ2-7; 7 bases agree with TRBD2. V gave up 4 bases and J gave up 3 bases; unmatched junction bases: 6. Germline V CDR1 and CDR2: SEHNR, FQNEAQ (reference sequence). The CDR3 sequence is 14 residues long. CDR3 nucleotide sequence: TGTGCCAGCAGCTACGGACTAGATTTCTACGAGCAGTACTTC. Protein product: CASSYGLDFYEQYF. Complete variable domain (other parts from reference TRBV7-9 and TRBJ2-7): DTGVSQNPRHKITKRGQNVTFRCDPISEHNRLYWYRQTLGQGPEFLTYFQNEAQLEKSRLLSDRFSAERPKGSFSTLEIQRTEQGDSAMYLCASSYGLDFYEQYFGPGTRLTVT.

The rearrangement uses TRBV6-4 and TRBJ2-3; D is unclear. The germline gives CDR1 MRHNA, CDR2 SNTAGT. Trimming stripped 6 bases from V and 4 bases from J, with 14 bases between. The CDR3 is 14 amino acids. For the CDR3, the DNA is TGTGCCAGCAGGCGCACCCCAACAGCAGATACGCAGTATTTT. Amino acids: CASRRTPTADTQYF.

The CDR3 protein is CASSAPLHRGRPDTQYF. CDR3 DNA: TGTGCCAGCAGCGCGCCACTTCATAGGGGGAGACCAGATACGCAGTATTTT. The gene calls are TRBV9 and TRBJ2-3, with a possible D match to TRBD1 (6 bases). V lost 3 bases to trimming and J lost 4 bases, with 21 bases between them. Germline CDR1 is SGDLS and CDR2 is YYNGEE. CDR3 length equals 17 residues.

This rearrangement joins TRBV28 to TRBJ2-2; 14 bases are a match to TRBD2. Germline V gene lookup returns CDR1 MDHEN and CDR2 SYDVKM. V trimming: 4 bases; J trimming: 7 bases; junction bases outside the gene matches: 2. The length of the CDR3 is 15 residues. The CDR3 DNA sequence: TGTGCCAGCAGTTCGGGACTAGCGGGAGTCGGGGAGCTGTTTTTT. Translating it yields CASSSGLAGVGELFF.

CDR3 coding DNA: TGTGCCAGCAGCCCGGGACTCATGAACACTGAAGCTTTCTTT. Its protein is CASSPGLMNTEAFF. The V gene is TRBV5-6, the J gene TRBJ1-1; TRBD1 might be the D (5 bases). Germline loops: CDR1 SGHDT, CDR2 YYEEEE. The CDR3 has 14 amino acids. With 4 bases removed from V and 0 bases from J, the gap between germline ends came to 10 bases. Together with reference TRBV5-6 and TRBJ1-1, the CDR3 gives the full variable domain: DAGVTQSPTHLIKTRGQQVTLRCSPKSGHDTVSWYQQALGQGPQFIFQYYEEEERQRGNFPDRFSGHQFPNYSSELNVNALLLGDSALYLCASSPGLMNTEAFFGQGTRLTVV.

The rearrangement uses TRBV7-2 and TRBJ2-1, with D possibly TRBD2 on 6 matching bases. V lost 5 bases and J 2 bases, leaving 10 bases between the germline ends. Germline CDR1 SGHTA, CDR2 FQGNSA. There are 14 residues in the CDR3. The CDR3 region is CASSSSGPYNEQFF. DNA for the CDR3: TGTGCCAGCAGCAGTAGCGGCCCCTACAATGAGCAGTTCTTC.

The V and J genes are TRBV5-1 and TRBJ2-6; possibly TRBD1 for D (6 bases). The V end lost 2 bases, the J end lost 1 base, and 13 bases lay between the germline ends. The germline V gene encodes CDR1 SGHRS and CDR2 YFSETQ. The CDR3 totals 17 residues. CDR3 protein: CASSFQGLGSGANVLTF. Written as DNA, the CDR3 is TGCGCCAGCAGCTTTCAGGGGCTAGGATCTGGGGCCAACGTCCTGACTTTC.

In DNA, the CDR3 is TGTGCCAGTAGTATAGAGGGACAGCGAAGCACCATATATTTT. It encodes CASSIEGQRSTIYF. The V gene is TRBV19, the J gene TRBJ1-3; 7 nucleotides line up with TRBD1. The CDR3 loop spans 14 amino acids. Looked up from germline, CDR1 is LNHDA and CDR2 is SQIVND (reference sequence). The J segment lost 9 bases and the V segment lost 0 bases, leaving 5 bases of the junction unmatched.

The chain uses TRBV21-1 and TRBJ1-3. TRBV21-1 is flagged as a pseudogene. CDR3 length equals 17 residues. CDR3 nucleotides: TGTGCCAGCAGCAAAGCCGTAAACTTACTCTCTGGAAACACCATATATTTT. This encodes CASSKAVNLLSGNTIYF.

The CDR3 loop reads CASSFETAMNTEAFF. In nucleotides, the CDR3 is TGTGCCAGCAGTTTCGAGACAGCTATGAACACTGAAGCTTTCTTT. The chain combines TRBV28 with TRBJ1-1; D is perhaps TRBD1 (5 bases). Trimming pared 3 bases from V and 0 bases from J, leaving 11 bases between. This CDR3 region has 15 residues. Germline values: CDR1 MDHEN, CDR2 SYDVKM.

This clone was detected only a few times. J is TRBJ2-7 and V is TRBV5-4; 12 nucleotides line up with TRBD2. V shed 3 bases, J shed 9 bases, and the junction held 7 bases outside the gene matches. Germline V lookup: CDR1 SGHNT, CDR2 YYREEE (reference sequence). The CDR3 spans 14 residues. In DNA, the CDR3 is TGTGCCAGCAGCTCGGGACTAGCGGGCGGAGGGCAGTACTTC. This translates into CASSSGLAGGGQYF. Together with reference TRBV5-4 and TRBJ2-7, the CDR3 gives the full variable domain: ETGVTQSPTHLIKTRGQQVTLRCSSQSGHNTVSWYQQALGQGPQFIFQYYREEENGRGNFPPRFSGLQFPNYSSELNVNALELDDSALYLCASSSGLAGGGQYFGPGTRLTVT.

The gene calls are TRBV4-1 and TRBJ2-7, with 9 bases fitting TRBD2. Germline V lookup: CDR1 MGHRA, CDR2 YSYEKL. The CDR3 is made up of 15 amino acids. The V segment lost 0 bases and the J segment 7 bases; nucleotides outside the gene matches: 7. CDR3 loop: CASSQEGLAGREQYF. The CDR3 DNA sequence: TGCGCCAGCAGCCAAGAGGGCCTAGCGGGGAGGGAGCAGTACTTC.

The chain carries TRBV7-9 and TRBJ2-2; a weak D match, TRBD2 (5 bases). V was shortened by 3 bases and J by 4 bases, with 12 bases between the two germline ends. Germline V gene sequence: CDR1 SEHNR, CDR2 FQNEAQ (reference sequence). The CDR3 runs to 15 residues. The CDR3 DNA follows: TGTGCCAGCAGCTTTATGGCTAGCCCCACCGGGGAGCTGTTTTTT. Protein sequence: CASSFMASPTGELFF.

The rearrangement links TRBV28 to TRBJ2-1; 9 bases are shared with TRBD2. The germline gives CDR1 MDHEN, CDR2 SYDVKM. The CDR3 is 16 amino acids. V was pared by 6 bases and J by 2 bases, with 8 bases of the junction left unmatched. Here the CDR3 reads CASRPVAGAPYNEQFF. The CDR3 coding sequence is TGTGCCAGCAGACCCGTAGCGGGAGCCCCCTACAATGAGCAGTTCTTC.

This clone was found once. V gene TRBV6-1 combines with J gene TRBJ1-2; TRBD1 might be the D (5 bases). V gave up 1 base and J gave up 3 bases, with 9 bases separating them. Germline V gene lookup returns CDR1 MNHNS and CDR2 SASEGT. This CDR3 contains 14 residues. This CDR3 is CASSEGGGDYGYTF. CDR3 nucleotides: TGTGCCAGCAGTGAAGGGGGAGGGGACTATGGCTACACCTTC.

This clone was recorded once. The chain carries TRBV1 and TRBJ2-1; TRBD2, the table's D call, was not compared with the DNA. TRBV1 is a known pseudogene. The CDR3 contains 16 residues. In nucleotides, the CDR3 is TGCACCAGCAGCCACCCACCTAGCGGTGCCTACAATGAGCAGTTCTTC. This sequence encodes CTSSHPPSGAYNEQFF.

The chain employs TRBV2 and TRBJ2-4, with TRBD2 matching 9 bases. CDR1 is SNHLY and CDR2 is FYNNEI in the germline V gene. This CDR3 contains 18 residues. The junction had 8 bases not matched to a gene; V was cut back by 2 bases and J by 0 bases. CDR3 nucleotide sequence: TGTGCCAGCAGTGAAAGGATAGCGGGAGATCTAGCCAAAAACATTCAGTACTTC. It encodes CASSERIAGDLAKNIQYF.

The rearrangement joins TRBV4-1 to TRBJ1-4; no firm D call. Germline assignment: CDR1 MGHRA and CDR2 YSYEKL. The CDR3 loop spans 20 amino acids. V lost 4 bases, J lost 0 bases, and 24 bases lay in between. CDR3 loop: CASSPPPGRLWGATNEKLFF. CDR3 bases: TGCGCCAGCAGCCCGCCTCCGGGTCGACTTTGGGGAGCAACTAATGAAAAACTGTTTTTT.